The TCR beta chain described here comes from a study of vaccination effects on CD4 cells after COVID-19. Overall study: Samples collected post-vaccine were obtained a median of 72 days after the second dose. Overall study results and limits: At late timepoints after vaccination, vaccine- and infection-induced clones shrank markedly.

Sequencing used immunoSEQ multiplex PCR; TCRdb keeps in-frame clones, though not all of them. Of tens of thousands of clones in the sample, less than 75% were seen once. Upon completion of 10 to 11 days in culture, CD4+ T cells were isolated. Two-dose BNT162b2 or mRNA-1273 vaccination was given to participants. The healthy vaccine recipients, who had no prior SARS-CoV-2 infection, showed negative nucleocapsid antibodies. Researchers swapped half the medium for IL-2 medium on both days 3 and 7. About this clone itself: The antigen is unknown.

Germline V lookup: CDR1 SEHNR, CDR2 FQNEAQ (reference sequence). The CDR3 has 11 amino acids. Trimming left V 7 bases short and J 6 bases short, with 6 bases between. The rearrangement joins TRBV7-9 to TRBJ2-2; D unclear. The clonotype comes from a human donor who received a COVID-19 vaccine. The specimen was CD4+ T cells from PBMCs cultured without peptide, collected after COVID-19 vaccination. CDR3 residues: CASTFAGELFF. Here the CDR3 DNA reads TGTGCCAGCACCTTCGCCGGGGAGCTGTTTTTT.